Here is one T cell receptor (beta chain) with its context. Clones were read by immunoSEQ multiplex PCR, and TCRdb kept only the in-frame ones, dropping some. The profile shows roughly 250,000 clones, roughly 93% of them singletons. This record belongs to a study of blood T cell repertoires in COVID-19. Study background: The cDNA or gDNA used as material had been derived from T cells, B-cell-depleted T cells, or PBMCs.

The specimen sequenced was PBMCs or T cells enriched from blood (not recorded which). This TCR derives from a middle-aged woman with acute COVID-19.

The CDR3 reads CASSRRGGSSYNEQFF. In DNA form, the CDR3 reads TGTGCCAGCAGCAGGCGGGGAGGGTCGTCCTACAATGAGCAGTTCTTC. J is TRBJ2-1 and V is TRBV7-2, with TRBD2 identical over 7 bases. The CDR3 is made up of 16 amino acids. Germline values: CDR1 SGHTA, CDR2 FQGNSA. V trimming: 5 bases; J trimming: 1 base; junction bases outside the gene matches: 8.